This is a list of T cell receptor beta chains from one sample in a study of T-cell reconstitution after alpha-beta-depleted transplantation in children. TCRdb called the PCR reads again in MiXCR, with one record for every CDR3 protein. The profile shows 330,000 or so distinct CDR3 sequences, around 7.3% of them singletons. The sample was peripheral blood, taken 360 days after TCRalphabeta/CD19-depleted stem cell transplant. The receptors were sampled from a female patient aged 2-9 years who had a stem cell transplant for Fanconi anemia, so the T cells may come from the graft donor. Both conserved end residues are part of each CDR3. The D gene is left open where the match is weak. Size values are once, few and many counts, or a class for expanded clones, and some rows have none.

cdr3_aa: CASSPRTGATPLHF; clone_size: few; v_call: TRBV3-1; d_call: TRBD1; j_call: TRBJ1-6
cdr3_aa: CATRDRDSTGELFF; clone_size: many; v_call: TRBV15; d_call: TRBD1; j_call: TRBJ2-2
cdr3_aa: CASGKPGATEKLFF; clone_size: NA; v_call: TRBV19; d_call: NA; j_call: TRBJ1-4
cdr3_aa: CASSLAWRHVAYEQYF; clone_size: many; v_call: TRBV7-9; d_call: NA; j_call: TRBJ2-7
cdr3_aa: CSVVLTGVGQPQHF; clone_size: many; v_call: TRBV29-1; d_call: TRBD1; j_call: TRBJ1-5
cdr3_aa: CASSLRATQYF; clone_size: many; v_call: TRBV12-3/TRBV12-4; d_call: NA; j_call: TRBJ2-5
cdr3_aa: CASSDLAVYNEQFF; clone_size: many; v_call: TRBV2; d_call: TRBD2; j_call: TRBJ2-1
cdr3_aa: CASSLAGLNSYEQYF; clone_size: many; v_call: TRBV5-1; d_call: NA; j_call: TRBJ2-7
cdr3_aa: CAISLREVSYEQYF; clone_size: many; v_call: TRBV10-3; d_call: TRBD2; j_call: TRBJ2-7
cdr3_aa: CASSDPVHVLLAGTYNEQFF; clone_size: many; v_call: TRBV9; d_call: TRBD2; j_call: TRBJ2-1
cdr3_aa: CASSQEIRAAPYF; clone_size: many; v_call: TRBV4-1; d_call: NA; j_call: TRBJ2-7
cdr3_aa: CASSQLLAANNEQFF; clone_size: many; v_call: TRBV4-1; d_call: TRBD2; j_call: TRBJ2-1
cdr3_aa: CASSYRQGNTDTQYF; clone_size: many; v_call: TRBV6-5; d_call: NA; j_call: TRBJ2-3
cdr3_aa: CASSLGDRNTGELFF; clone_size: many; v_call: TRBV5-1; d_call: NA; j_call: TRBJ2-2
cdr3_aa: CASSLGGPTDTQYF; clone_size: many; v_call: TRBV5-1; d_call: NA; j_call: TRBJ2-3
cdr3_aa: CASSRQVSPLHF; clone_size: many; v_call: TRBV3-1; d_call: NA; j_call: TRBJ1-6
cdr3_aa: CASSQDRGRPGDQPQHF; clone_size: few; v_call: TRBV4-2; d_call: NA; j_call: TRBJ1-5
cdr3_aa: CASSTLPGQGNSNEQFF; clone_size: NA; v_call: TRBV19; d_call: TRBD1; j_call: TRBJ2-1
cdr3_aa: CASSLLGLGGLSSYNEQFF; clone_size: many; v_call: TRBV11-1; d_call: NA; j_call: TRBJ2-1
cdr3_aa: CSASPKGGRNEQFF; clone_size: many; v_call: TRBV20-1; d_call: NA; j_call: TRBJ2-1
cdr3_aa: CASSQDAGQLNTEAFF; clone_size: many; v_call: TRBV4-3; d_call: TRBD1; j_call: TRBJ1-1
cdr3_aa: CASMTPKGTGPLYEQYF; clone_size: many; v_call: TRBV2; d_call: TRBD1; j_call: TRBJ2-7
cdr3_aa: CSARDWTGAAKLFF; clone_size: many; v_call: TRBV20-1; d_call: TRBD1; j_call: TRBJ1-4
cdr3_aa: CASSLGAGNSPLHF; clone_size: few; v_call: TRBV12-3/TRBV12-4; d_call: NA; j_call: TRBJ1-6
cdr3_aa: CSARVGGTAQGLNSPLHF; clone_size: few; v_call: TRBV20-1; d_call: NA; j_call: TRBJ1-6
cdr3_aa: CASSESRVGKLFF; clone_size: many; v_call: TRBV25-1; d_call: NA; j_call: TRBJ1-4
cdr3_aa: CASSPGQRTEAFF; clone_size: many; v_call: TRBV5-1; d_call: NA; j_call: TRBJ1-1
cdr3_aa: CASSVDPAGIYEQYF; clone_size: many; v_call: TRBV9; d_call: TRBD2; j_call: TRBJ2-7
cdr3_aa: CASSQAGTVNQETQYF; clone_size: many; v_call: TRBV3-1; d_call: TRBD1; j_call: TRBJ2-5
cdr3_aa: CASSGTPEETQYF; clone_size: many; v_call: TRBV4-2; d_call: NA; j_call: TRBJ2-5
cdr3_aa: CASSPLEWSNEQFF; clone_size: many; v_call: TRBV7-2; d_call: NA; j_call: TRBJ2-1
cdr3_aa: CASSLDTRTGVNTEAFF; clone_size: NA; v_call: TRBV5-1; d_call: TRBD1; j_call: TRBJ1-1
cdr3_aa: CASSLGGENTEAFF; clone_size: many; v_call: TRBV5-1; d_call: NA; j_call: TRBJ1-1
cdr3_aa: CASSYSTGGAFSGELFF; clone_size: many; v_call: TRBV6-5; d_call: NA; j_call: TRBJ2-2
cdr3_aa: CSVDRGDTEAFF; clone_size: many; v_call: TRBV29-1; d_call: NA; j_call: TRBJ1-1
cdr3_aa: CASSPLGQGNQPQHF; clone_size: NA; v_call: TRBV28; d_call: TRBD1; j_call: TRBJ1-5
cdr3_aa: CASSPMARGPTDTQYF; clone_size: NA; v_call: TRBV4-2; d_call: TRBD1; j_call: TRBJ2-3
cdr3_aa: CASSLVRDVKNIQYF; clone_size: few; v_call: TRBV7-9; d_call: NA; j_call: TRBJ2-4
cdr3_aa: CASSEGPYDTGELFF; clone_size: many; v_call: TRBV6-1; d_call: NA; j_call: TRBJ2-2
cdr3_aa: CASSKRTGGIQETQYF; clone_size: many; v_call: TRBV5-4; d_call: TRBD1; j_call: TRBJ2-5
cdr3_aa: CASSSGPHTDTQYF; clone_size: many; v_call: TRBV5-5; d_call: NA; j_call: TRBJ2-3
cdr3_aa: CASSQPHGQGPYEQYF; clone_size: many; v_call: TRBV14; d_call: TRBD1; j_call: TRBJ2-7
cdr3_aa: CSARDTGLVYDEQFF; clone_size: many; v_call: TRBV20-1; d_call: TRBD2; j_call: TRBJ2-1
cdr3_aa: CASCPRDRGNGANVLTF; clone_size: NA; v_call: TRBV2; d_call: TRBD1; j_call: TRBJ2-6
cdr3_aa: CASSLEAGAYEQYF; clone_size: many; v_call: TRBV27; d_call: NA; j_call: TRBJ2-7